Below, 5 T cell receptor beta chains from the same sample are listed, as sequenced in a study of technical replicates of blood from a few donors. The repertoire was sequenced with immunoSEQ multiplex PCR; TCRdb's copy has only in-frame clones and lacks some. Here the sample spans approximately 88,000 clones, 90% to 98% being singletons. The sample taken for sequencing was T cells isolated from PBMCs. These receptors were taken from a human donor in good health.

V gene TRBV19 combines with J gene TRBJ1-1; 7 nucleotides align to TRBD1. The V gene end was trimmed by 3 bases and the J gene end by 1 base; junction bases not matched to a gene: 2. Per the germline V gene, CDR1 is LNHDA and CDR2 is SQIVND (reference sequence). The CDR3 covers 14 residues. CDR3 region: CASSIGTENTEAFF. In DNA, the CDR3 is TGTGCCAGTAGTATCGGGACAGAGAACACTGAAGCTTTCTTT.

The chain has TRBV7-9 and TRBJ2-2, with a possible D match to TRBD1 (5 bases). The CDR3 covers 14 residues. CDR1 and CDR2 (germline): SEHNR, FQNEAQ (reference sequence). V was trimmed by 4 bases and J by 3 bases, leaving 9 bases between them. CDR3 protein: CASSSGSHTGELFF. CDR3 bases: TGTGCCAGCAGCTCAGGGTCCCACACCGGGGAGCTGTTTTTT.

J is TRBJ1-1 and V is TRBV5-1, with a weak D call TRBD1 (6 bases). The germline V gene has CDR1 SGHRS and CDR2 YFSETQ. This CDR3 region has 15 residues. Trimming removed 1 base at V and 3 bases at J, with 13 bases between. The CDR3 sequence: CASSLTLAGDTEAFF. The CDR3 DNA reads TGCGCCAGCAGCTTGACCCTAGCAGGGGACACTGAAGCTTTCTTT.

The chain has TRBV9 and TRBJ2-7; D possibly corresponds to TRBD2 (6 bases). The germline V gene has CDR1 SGDLS and CDR2 YYNGEE. This CDR3 contains 15 residues. Between the trimmed V and J ends, which lost 4 bases and 2 bases, there was a span of 16 bases. CDR3 coding DNA: TGTGCCAGCAGCCCAGGAGGGGACCTGACCTACGAGCAGTACTTC. Residues: CASSPGGDLTYEQYF.

V gene TRBV4-3 combines with J gene TRBJ1-2; 7 bases align to TRBD1. The germline gives CDR1 LGHNA, CDR2 YSLEER. The CDR3 covers 13 residues. The trim removed 1 base at V and 5 bases at J, leaving 1 base unmatched. CDR3 sequence reads: CASSQATGYGYTF. The DNA of the CDR3 is TGCGCCAGCAGCCAAGCGACAGGGTATGGCTACACCTTC.